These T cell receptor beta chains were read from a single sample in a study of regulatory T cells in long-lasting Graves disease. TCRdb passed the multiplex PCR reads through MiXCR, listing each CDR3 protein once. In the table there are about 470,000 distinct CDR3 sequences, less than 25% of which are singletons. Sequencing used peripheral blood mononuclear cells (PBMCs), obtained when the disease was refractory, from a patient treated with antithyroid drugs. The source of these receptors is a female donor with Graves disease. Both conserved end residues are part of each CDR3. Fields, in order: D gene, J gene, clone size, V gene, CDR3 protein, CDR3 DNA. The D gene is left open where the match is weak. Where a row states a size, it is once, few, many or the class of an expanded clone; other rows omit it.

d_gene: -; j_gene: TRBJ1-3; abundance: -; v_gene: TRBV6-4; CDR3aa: CATFLGPGNTIYF; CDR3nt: TGTGCCACCTTCCTCGGCCCTGGAAACACCATATATTTT
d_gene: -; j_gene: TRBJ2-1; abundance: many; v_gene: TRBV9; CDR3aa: CASSLTGNEQFF; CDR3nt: TGTGCCAGCAGCCTTACCGGTAATGAGCAGTTCTTC
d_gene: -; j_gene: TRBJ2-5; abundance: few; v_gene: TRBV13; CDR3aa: CASSRAPSSSETQYF; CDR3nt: TGTGCCAGCAGCCGGGCCCCGTCGAGTTCGGAGACCCAGTACTTC
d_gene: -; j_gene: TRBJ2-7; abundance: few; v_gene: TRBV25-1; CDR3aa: CASRTGTPPYEQYF; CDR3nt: TGTGCCAGCAGAACAGGGACCCCACCCTACGAGCAGTACTTC
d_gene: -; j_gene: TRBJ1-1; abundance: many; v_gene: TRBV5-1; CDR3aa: CASSLKGTEAFF; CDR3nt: TGCGCCAGCAGCCTAAAGGGGACTGAAGCTTTCTTT
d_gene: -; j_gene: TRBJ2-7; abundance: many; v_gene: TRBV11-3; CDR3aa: CASSLLGMTYEQYF; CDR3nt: TGTGCCAGCAGCTTACTGGGCATGACCTACGAGCAGTACTTC
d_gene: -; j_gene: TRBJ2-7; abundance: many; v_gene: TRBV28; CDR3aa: CASTFASAYEQYF; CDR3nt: TGTGCCAGCACCTTTGCTTCCGCCTACGAGCAGTACTTC
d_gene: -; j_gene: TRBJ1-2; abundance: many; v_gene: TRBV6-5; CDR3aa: CASSWASGGNYGYTF; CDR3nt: TGTGCCAGCAGTTGGGCTTCCGGGGGAAACTATGGCTACACCTTC
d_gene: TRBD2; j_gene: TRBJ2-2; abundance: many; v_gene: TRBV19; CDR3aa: CASSGTSGITGELFF; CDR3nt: TGTGCCAGTAGTGGGACTAGCGGGATCACCGGGGAGCTGTTTTTT
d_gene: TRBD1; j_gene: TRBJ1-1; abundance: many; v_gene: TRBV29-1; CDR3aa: CSVERGQTAHTEAFF; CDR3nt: TGCAGCGTTGAAAGGGGACAGACCGCTCACACTGAAGCTTTCTTT
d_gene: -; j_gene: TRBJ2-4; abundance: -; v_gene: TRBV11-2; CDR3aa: CASSLDGAKNIQYF; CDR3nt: TGTGCCAGCAGCTTAGATGGGGCCAAAAACATTCAGTACTTC
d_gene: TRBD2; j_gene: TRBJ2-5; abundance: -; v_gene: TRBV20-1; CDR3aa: CSASPPGTSKETQYF; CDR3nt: TGCAGTGCCTCCCCCCCCGGGACTAGTAAAGAGACCCAGTACTTC
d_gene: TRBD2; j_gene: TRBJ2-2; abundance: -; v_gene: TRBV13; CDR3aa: CASRYGRDTGELFF; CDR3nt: TGCGCCAGCAGATATGGGAGGGACACCGGGGAGCTGTTTTTT